This T cell receptor (beta chain) originates from a study of blood T cell repertoires in COVID-19. Study in general: Acute-phase and convalescent COVID-19 samples originated in the United States, Italy and Spain.

V shed 5 bases and J shed 1 base, with 18 bases lying between them. Germline assignment: CDR1 GTSNPN and CDR2 SVGIG (reference sequence). The CDR3 is 15 residues long. TCRdb's table, derived via immunoSEQ multiplex PCR, lists solely in-frame clones and lacks some. Of over 150,000 clones listed, under 90% are singletons. Each recovered donor of Cohort 3 presented with two negative PCRs, clearance, or symptom resolution. This clone has just one count. Material for sequencing was PBMCs or T cells enriched from blood (not recorded which). This chain links TRBV30 with TRBJ2-7; a weak D match, TRBD1 (5 bases). The TCR originated in a woman aged 55-69 years who had recovered from COVID-19. This chain's CDR3 is CAWVKTDFNSYEQYF. In nucleotides, the CDR3 is TGTGCCTGGGTAAAGACAGACTTCAATTCCTACGAGCAGTACTTC.